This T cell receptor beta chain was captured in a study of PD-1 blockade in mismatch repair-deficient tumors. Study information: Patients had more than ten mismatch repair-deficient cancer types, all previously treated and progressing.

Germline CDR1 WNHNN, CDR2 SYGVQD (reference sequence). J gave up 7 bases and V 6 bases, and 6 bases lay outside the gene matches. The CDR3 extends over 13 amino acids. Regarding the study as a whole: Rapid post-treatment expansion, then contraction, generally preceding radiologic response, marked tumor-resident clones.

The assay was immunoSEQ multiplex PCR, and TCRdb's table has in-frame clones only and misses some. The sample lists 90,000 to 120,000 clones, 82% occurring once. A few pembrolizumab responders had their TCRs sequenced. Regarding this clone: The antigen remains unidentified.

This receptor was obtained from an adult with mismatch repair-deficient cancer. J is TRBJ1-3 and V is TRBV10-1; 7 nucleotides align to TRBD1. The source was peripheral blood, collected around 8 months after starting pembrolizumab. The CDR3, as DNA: TGCGCCAGCAGCGATGGGACAGTCAACACCATATATTTT. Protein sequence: CASSDGTVNTIYF.